This T cell receptor (beta chain) was obtained from a study of blood T cell repertoires in COVID-19 (dated by TCRdb to 2019 to 2021). Background on the whole study: Samples covering the acute and convalescent phases of COVID-19 were provided by collaborators in the United States, Italy and Spain. The material from the prospective study consisted of cDNA or gDNA derived from T cells, B-cell-depleted T cells, or PBMCs. Deeply sampled blood TCRbeta repertoires from subjects exposed to, actively infected with, or recovered from COVID-19 were included in the dataset. A freely available public database, intended as a resource for researchers studying the immune response to SARS-CoV-2, is where the repertoires were released. Samples came from the ongoing ImmuneRACE study (first 160 participants) plus 1,254 subjects from 6 global collaborators. The sample metadata nearly always contained a de-identified subject ID, COVID-19 status, age in years and sex. Where available, HLA class I and class II types were obtained from metadata supplied by the sample provider rather than from assay-based typing.

TCRbeta CDR3 regions were amplified from genomic DNA using the immunoSEQ Assay, a bias-controlled multiplex PCR. From the authors' description of their analysis: Nucleated cell counts per sample were estimated from amplification of reference gene primers within the assay. Sequence reads were collapsed and filtered to measure the absolute abundance of every unique TCRbeta CDR3 rearrangement. For each sample, productive Simpson clonality was calculated as the square root of Simpson's diversity index across productive rearrangements. TCRdb retrieved this table from immuneACCESS and kept in-frame rearrangements only. Not all clones are present; in checked studies, unresolved V genes account for under half, and no reason is known for the remainder. V, J and clone size reflect that table, while D and trimming were determined from the DNA. Within this sample are around 180,000 clones, with roughly nine tenths of them counted one time only. The ten most abundant clones make up around 2.3% of the sample.

Participants in the prospective study were enrolled through a virtual design, were aged roughly 18 to 100 years, and lived in under 25 United States geographic areas. Cohort assignment in the prospective study relied on participant-reported clinical history from a screening survey and a study questionnaire. In the prospective study, mobile phlebotomists collected whole blood, serum and a nasopharyngeal or oropharyngeal swab from each participant. Additional blood draws and questionnaires over an approximately 2-month period could optionally be provided by prospective study participants. Before DNA extraction, prospective study blood samples were shipped either frozen or at room temperature. The CDR3 contains 14 residues, cysteine and phenylalanine counted. The DNA shown is the 42-base CDR3, in frame from base 1. V trim: 3 bases; J trim: 11 bases; unmatched bases: 11. As encoded in the germline V gene, CDR1 is KGHSH while CDR2 is LQKENI.

Paper-wide results and their limitations: Clinical and demographic metadata were provided uncurated, with the amount varying by source and participant.

As concerns this clone: Its antigen is still unknown. Base quality data are lacking; no much larger clone is found one base away.

The sample comprised PBMCs or T cells enriched from blood (not recorded which). The V gene is TRBV18 and the J gene is TRBJ1-1; 8 of the junction bases match TRBD1. The sequence came from a woman between 35 and 50 years old with acute COVID-19. The DNA reads TGTGCCAGCTCACCCCCTGAAGGACAGGGTGAGGCTTTCTTT. Its protein is CASSPPEGQGEAFF. The reference TRBV18 and TRBJ1-1 proteins fill in what lies around the CDR3, so the full variable domain reads NAGVMQNPRHLVRRRGQEARLRCSPMKGHSHVYWYRQLPEEGLKFMVYLQKENIIDESGMPKERFSAEFPKEGPSILRIQQVVRGDSAAYFCASSPPEGQGEAFFGQGTRLTVV.